The rows below give T cell receptor beta chains drawn from one sample of a study of blood T cell repertoires in COVID-19. Some clones are missing from TCRdb's copy, which holds only in-frame ones; the method was immunoSEQ multiplex PCR. The repertoire holds approximately 190,000 clones, approximately 86% seen once, with approximately 4.7% in the top ten. The material sequenced was PBMCs or T cells enriched from blood (not recorded which). These receptors were collected from a woman in her sixties or seventies with acute COVID-19. CDR3s include the opening cysteine and the closing phenylalanine or tryptophan. A D gene is named only where the DNA matches it firmly. Clone sizes are given selectively: once, few, many, or a class where the clone is expanded.

CDR3 protein | CDR3 DNA | V gene | clone size | J gene | D gene
CAISGVPSLVGANVLTF | TGTGCCATCAGTGGGGTCCCTAGCCTAGTTGGGGCCAACGTCCTGACTTTC | TRBV10-3 | . | TRBJ2-6 | .
CASSYSITEIWGYTF | TGTGCCAGCAGTTACTCGATTACCGAGATCTGGGGCTACACCTTC | TRBV6-5 | . | TRBJ1-2 | .
CASSQDIRVQEQFF | TGTGCCAGCAGCCAAGATATTCGGGTTCAGGAGCAGTTCTTC | TRBV3-1/TRBV3-2 | many | TRBJ2-1 | .
CASSLGTVSNYGYTF | TGTGCCAGCAGTTTAGGGACAGTTAGTAACTATGGCTACACCTTC | TRBV28 | . | TRBJ1-2 | TRBD1
CASSPLPGVVTDTQYF | TGTGCCAGCTCACCACTTCCGGGAGTAGTCACAGATACGCAGTATTTT | TRBV18 | . | TRBJ2-3 | .
CASSGGLAGAYNEQFF | TGTGCCAGCAGTGGCGGACTAGCGGGGGCCTACAATGAGCAGTTCTTC | TRBV6-1 | once | TRBJ2-1 | TRBD2
CASSFSLYNEQFF | TGTGCCAGCAGTTTTAGCCTCTACAATGAGCAGTTCTTC | TRBV12-3/TRBV12-4 | . | TRBJ2-1 | .
CATPGLNSYEQYF | TGTGCCACCCCGGGACTCAACTCCTACGAGCAGTACTTC | TRBV3-1/TRBV3-2 | . | TRBJ2-7 | .
CASSFSAGVAYSPLHF | TGTGCCAGCAGTTTTTCCGCGGGCGTTGCCTATTCACCCCTCCACTTT | TRBV28 | few | TRBJ1-6 | .
CASSLGDLAQDTQYF | TGCGCCAGCAGCCTAGGTGACCTAGCGCAAGATACGCAGTATTTT | TRBV4-3 | . | TRBJ2-3 | .
CASSIPAGQRGYTF | TGTGCCAGTAGTATCCCCGCAGGGCAACGTGGCTACACCTTC | TRBV19 | few | TRBJ1-2 | .
CASSQVTGYTEAFF | TGTGCCAGCAGCCAAGTGACGGGATACACTGAAGCTTTCTTT | TRBV3-1/TRBV3-2 | . | TRBJ1-1 | .
CASSGAGGLHGYTF | TGTGCCAGCTCTGGGGCAGGGGGCTTGCATGGCTACACCTTC | TRBV19 | . | TRBJ1-2 | TRBD1
CASSLNRGNYGYTF | TGTGCCAGCAGCTTGAACAGGGGTAACTATGGCTACACCTTC | TRBV5-4 | few | TRBJ1-2 | TRBD1
CASSFQRNIQYF | TGTGCCAGCAGCTTTCAACGGAACATTCAGTACTTC | TRBV5-5 | . | TRBJ2-4 | .